A selection of T cell receptor beta chains follows, all from one sample in a study of blood T cell repertoires in COVID-19. Clones were read by immunoSEQ multiplex PCR, and TCRdb kept only the in-frame ones, dropping some. The sample has some 89,000 clones, approximately 90% seen once. Sequenced input: peripheral blood. Every receptor here comes from a man between 45 and 60 years old with acute or convalescent COVID-19. Both conserved end residues are part of each CDR3. Each record gives: clone size, J gene, D gene, V gene, CDR3 protein, CDR3 DNA. A D gene is named only where the DNA matches it firmly. A row's size may be missing; if present it is once, few, many or a size class.

clone size: .; J gene: TRBJ1-5; D gene: .; V gene: TRBV18; CDR3 protein: CASSPGGDSGQPQHF; CDR3 DNA: TGTGCCAGCTCACCGGGGGGGGACTCCGGGCAGCCCCAGCATTTT
clone size: .; J gene: TRBJ1-6; D gene: .; V gene: TRBV21-1; CDR3 protein: CASSKARVYNSPLHF; CDR3 DNA: TGTGCCAGCAGCAAAGCGCGGGTTTATAATTCACCCCTCCACTTT
clone size: .; J gene: TRBJ2-1; D gene: TRBD1; V gene: TRBV4-3; CDR3 protein: CASSQETGLYNEQFF; CDR3 DNA: TGCGCCAGCAGCCAGGAGACAGGGTTGTACAATGAGCAGTTCTTC
clone size: .; J gene: TRBJ2-3; D gene: TRBD2; V gene: TRBV19; CDR3 protein: CASSNQERGFTDTQYF; CDR3 DNA: TGTGCCAGTAGTAACCAGGAGCGGGGGTTCACAGATACGCAGTATTTT
clone size: .; J gene: TRBJ1-1; D gene: .; V gene: TRBV5-1; CDR3 protein: CASTPNSQNTEAFF; CDR3 DNA: TGCGCCAGCACCCCGAACTCCCAGAACACTGAAGCTTTCTTT
clone size: .; J gene: TRBJ2-3; D gene: .; V gene: TRBV4-1; CDR3 protein: CASSRRLPYGTDTQYF; CDR3 DNA: TGCGCCAGCAGCCGGCGACTTCCGTATGGGACAGATACGCAGTATTTT
clone size: once; J gene: TRBJ1-5; D gene: TRBD1; V gene: TRBV19; CDR3 protein: CASSKPGQGFNQPQHF; CDR3 DNA: TGTGCCAGTAGTAAACCGGGACAGGGCTTCAATCAGCCCCAGCATTTT
clone size: .; J gene: TRBJ1-3; D gene: .; V gene: TRBV6-5; CDR3 protein: CASSREGNTIYF; CDR3 DNA: TGTGCCAGCAGTCGAGAAGGAAACACCATATATTTT
clone size: .; J gene: TRBJ2-3; D gene: TRBD2; V gene: TRBV7-2; CDR3 protein: CASTLAGGPDTQYF; CDR3 DNA: TGTGCCAGCACCCTAGCGGGAGGGCCAGATACGCAGTATTTT
clone size: once; J gene: TRBJ2-5; D gene: .; V gene: TRBV11-2; CDR3 protein: CASSSSETQYF; CDR3 DNA: TGTGCCAGCAGCTCCTCGGAGACCCAGTACTTC
clone size: once; J gene: TRBJ1-2; D gene: .; V gene: TRBV7-9; CDR3 protein: CASSSSRTVTGYTF; CDR3 DNA: TGTGCCAGCAGCTCGTCTCGGACAGTGACTGGCTACACCTTC